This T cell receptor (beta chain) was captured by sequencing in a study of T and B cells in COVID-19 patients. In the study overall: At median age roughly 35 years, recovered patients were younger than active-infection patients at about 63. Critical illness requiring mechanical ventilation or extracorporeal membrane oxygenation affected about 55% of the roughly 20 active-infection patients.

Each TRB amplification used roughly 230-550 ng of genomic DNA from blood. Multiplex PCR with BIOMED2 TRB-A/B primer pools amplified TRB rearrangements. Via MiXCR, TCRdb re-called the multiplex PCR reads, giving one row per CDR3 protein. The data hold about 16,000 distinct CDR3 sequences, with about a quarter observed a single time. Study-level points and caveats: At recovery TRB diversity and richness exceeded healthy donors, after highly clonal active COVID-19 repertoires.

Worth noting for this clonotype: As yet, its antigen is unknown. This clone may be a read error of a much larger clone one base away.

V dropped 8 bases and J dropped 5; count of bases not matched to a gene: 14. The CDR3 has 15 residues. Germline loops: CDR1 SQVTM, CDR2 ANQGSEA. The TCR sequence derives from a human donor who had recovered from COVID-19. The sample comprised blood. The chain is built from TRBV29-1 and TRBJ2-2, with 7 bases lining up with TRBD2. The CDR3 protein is CSRRFGTTTTGELFF. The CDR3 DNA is TGCAGCAGACGGTTCGGGACTACCACGACCGGGGAGCTGTTTTTT.